These 14 T cell receptor beta chains originate from one sample sequenced in a study of T cells in Graves' hyperthyroidism and ophthalmopathy. RNA transcripts yielded amplified TCR beta CDR3 regions. TCR CDR3 underwent first-round RT-PCR with the HTBI primer set. TCRdb analysed the multiplex PCR reads with MiXCR anew, one entry per CDR3 protein. The sample records fewer than 600,000 distinct CDR3 sequences, less than 15% being singletons. Sample: blood. Receptors were obtained from a woman between 35 and 50 years old with Graves' hyperthyroidism.

The rearrangement links TRBV3-1 to TRBJ2-3, with 8 bases aligning to TRBD2. J lost 2 bases, V lost 6 bases, and 7 bases had no gene match. The CDR3 loop spans 15 amino acids. Germline CDR1 and CDR2: LGHDT and YNNKEL (reference sequence). The CDR3 region has the DNA TGTGCCAGCAGACGGGAGGGCGGGTTCACAGATACGCAGTATTTT. The encoded protein is CASRREGGFTDTQYF.

At least ten counts were recorded for this clonotype. This chain links TRBV3-1 with TRBJ2-7, with a possible D match to TRBD2 (5 bases). Trimming shortened V by 1 base and J by 7 bases, and 14 bases separated the two germline ends. CDR1 is LGHDT, CDR2 YNNKEL, per germline (reference sequence). The length of the CDR3 is 14 residues. The CDR3 is CASSQGTDLLEQYF. CDR3 sequence (DNA): TGTGCCAGCAGCCAAGGGACTGACCTACTGGAGCAGTACTTC.

This clonotype has a handful of counts. The chain carries TRBV2 and TRBJ1-4; a weak D match, TRBD1 (5 bases). This CDR3 has 14 amino acids. The germline V gene encodes CDR1 SNHLY and CDR2 FYNNEI. Trimming removed 5 bases at V and 4 bases at J, with 11 bases between. The CDR3 DNA reads TGTGCCAGCAGTCAGTCCAGGGTTAATGAAAAACTGTTTTTT. Encoded protein: CASSQSRVNEKLFF. Using reference TRBV2 and TRBJ1-4 for the parts outside the CDR3, the full variable domain is EPEVTQTPSHQVTQMGQEVILRCVPISNHLYFYWYRQILGQKVEFLVSFYNNEISEKSEIFDDQFSVERPDGSNFTLKIRSTKLEDSAMYFCASSQSRVNEKLFFGSGTQLSVL.

This clonotype has a count of ten or more. The chain combines TRBV28 with TRBJ2-4; possible D gene TRBD2, 6 bases. Germline values: CDR1 MDHEN, CDR2 SYDVKM. V was cut by 3 bases and J by 0 bases, with 15 bases left in between. The CDR3 contains 17 residues. The DNA of the CDR3 is TGTGCCAGCAGTTTCCCCCTCCGGGAGCAAGCCAAAAACATTCAGTACTTC. It specifies CASSFPLREQAKNIQYF.

This clonotype was recorded many times. The chain carries TRBV12-3 or TRBV12-4 and TRBJ2-6; no firm D call. This CDR3 is 18 amino acids long. Between the trimmed V and J ends, which lost 5 bases and 4 bases, there was a span of 21 bases. The CDR3 spells CASSPPALKSSGANVLTF. CDR3 sequence (DNA): TGTGCCAGCAGTCCTCCGGCCCTGAAAAGTTCGGGGGCCAACGTCCTGACTTTC.

This clonotype was counted ten times or more. This chain links TRBV5-1 with TRBJ2-3, with TRBD2 matching over 11 bases. The junction had 6 bases not matched to a gene; V was cut back by 4 bases and J by 5 bases. The CDR3 extends over 15 amino acids. In germline, CDR1 is SGHRS, CDR2 YFSETQ. The CDR3 DNA reads as TGCGCCAGCAGCCTACTAGCGGGAGTCTTAGATACGCAGTATTTT. Protein sequence: CASSLLAGVLDTQYF.

This clonotype has a count of ten or more. V and J are TRBV28 and TRBJ1-2; 11 bases align to TRBD1. Germline V gene sequence: CDR1 MDHEN, CDR2 SYDVKM. The junction had 9 bases not matched to a gene; V was cut back by 2 bases and J by 4 bases. The CDR3 spans 17 residues. CDR3 loop: CASSLQGTGGFLYGYTF. In nucleotides, the CDR3 is TGTGCCAGCAGTTTACAGGGGACAGGGGGGTTCCTCTATGGCTACACCTTC.

This clonotype has at least ten counts. V usage is TRBV18 and J usage is TRBJ1-2; 11 bases match TRBD1. Germline values: CDR1 KGHSH, CDR2 LQKENI. The V gene end was trimmed by 0 bases and the J gene end by 2 bases; junction bases not matched to a gene: 2. There are 16 residues in the CDR3. CDR3 loop: CASSPPRTGGNYGYTF. In nucleotides, the CDR3 is TGTGCCAGCTCACCACCCCGGACAGGGGGCAACTATGGCTACACCTTC.

There are many counts of this clonotype. The V and J genes are TRBV29-1 and TRBJ2-1; a weak D match, TRBD1 (6 bases). The V gene's germline CDR1 is SQVTM and CDR2 ANQGSEA. V shed 4 bases and J shed 0 bases, with 10 bases lying between them. The CDR3 extends over 14 amino acids. The CDR3 is CSVVTDSSYNEQFF. CDR3 nucleotides: TGCAGCGTTGTAACGGACAGCTCCTACAATGAGCAGTTCTTC.

This clonotype showed up many times. This chain joins TRBV27 and TRBJ2-3; 9 nucleotides agree with TRBD2. CDR1 MNHEY and CDR2 SMNVEV come from the germline V gene (reference sequence). The CDR3 extends over 15 amino acids. V was pared by 6 bases and J by 6 bases, with 10 bases of the junction left unmatched. This chain's CDR3 is CASRSSGTRVDTQYF. CDR3 nucleotide sequence: TGTGCCAGCAGGTCTAGCGGGACCCGGGTGGATACGCAGTATTTT.

The J gene is TRBJ1-6, the V gene TRBV2, with a possible D match to TRBD1 (6 bases). The CDR3 sequence is 13 residues long. The V and J ends lost 8 bases and 8 bases respectively, with 13 bases between them. Germline values: CDR1 SNHLY, CDR2 FYNNEI. CDR3: CASRTGGHSPLHF. In nucleotides, the CDR3 is TGTGCCAGCCGGACCGGGGGGCATTCACCCCTCCACTTT.

This clonotype has more than one count but fewer than ten. The CDR3 DNA follows: TGTGCCAGCAGACCGACAGGGAACGATCAGCCCCAGCATTTT. Translating it yields CASRPTGNDQPQHF. The chain has TRBV12-3 or TRBV12-4 and TRBJ1-5; TRBD1 aligns across 7 bases. With V trimmed by 6 bases and J by 5 bases, 7 bases remained unmatched. The CDR3 sequence is 14 residues long.

This sequence joins TRBV9 and TRBJ2-3; D possibly corresponds to TRBD2 (5 bases). The germline V gene has CDR1 SGDLS and CDR2 YYNGEE. The length of the CDR3 is 15 residues. The V end lost 0 bases, the J end lost 3 bases, and 11 bases lay between the germline ends. CDR3 region: CASSVGLAQTDTQYF. In DNA, the CDR3 is TGTGCCAGCAGCGTAGGCCTAGCACAGACAGATACGCAGTATTTT.

This clonotype was detected ten times or more. The V gene is TRBV6-1, the J gene TRBJ2-7; D tentatively reads TRBD1 or TRBD2 (5 bases each). The CDR3 contains 13 residues. Germline CDR1 reads MNHNS; CDR2 reads SASEGT. V was trimmed by 5 bases and J by 3 bases, leaving 11 bases between them. This CDR3 reads CASSRDRFYEQYF. The CDR3 DNA sequence: TGTGCCAGCAGTCGGGACCGCTTCTACGAGCAGTACTTC.